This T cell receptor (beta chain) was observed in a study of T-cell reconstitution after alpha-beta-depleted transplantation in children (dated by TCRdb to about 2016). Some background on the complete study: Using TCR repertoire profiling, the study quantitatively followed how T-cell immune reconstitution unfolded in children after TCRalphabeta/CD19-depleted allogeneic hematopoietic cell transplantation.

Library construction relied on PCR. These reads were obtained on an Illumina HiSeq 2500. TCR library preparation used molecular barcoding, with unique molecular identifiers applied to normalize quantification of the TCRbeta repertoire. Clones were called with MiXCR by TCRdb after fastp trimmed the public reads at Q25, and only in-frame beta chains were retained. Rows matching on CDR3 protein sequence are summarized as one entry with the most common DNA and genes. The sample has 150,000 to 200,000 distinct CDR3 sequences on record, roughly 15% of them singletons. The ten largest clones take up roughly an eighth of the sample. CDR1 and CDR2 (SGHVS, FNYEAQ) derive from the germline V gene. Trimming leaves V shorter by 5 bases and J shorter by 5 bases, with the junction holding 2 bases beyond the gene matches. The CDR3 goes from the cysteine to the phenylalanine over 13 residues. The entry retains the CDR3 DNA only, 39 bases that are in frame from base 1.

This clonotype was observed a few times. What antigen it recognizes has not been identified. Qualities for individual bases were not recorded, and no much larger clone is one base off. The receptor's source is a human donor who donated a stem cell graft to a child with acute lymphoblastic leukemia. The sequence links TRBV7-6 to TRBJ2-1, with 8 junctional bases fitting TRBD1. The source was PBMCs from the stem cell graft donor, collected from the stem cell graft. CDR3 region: CASSAGQDNEQFF. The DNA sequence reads TGTGCCAGCAGCGCGGGACAGGACAATGAGCAGTTCTTC.